The sequence of this TCR beta chain was determined in a study of cytomegalovirus exposure and HLA in healthy donors. Study results and caveats: Among TCR beta chains, those listed as cytomegalovirus-associated numbered over 150.

These donors counted as nominally healthy when sampled, but unrecorded immune exposures were likely. The PCR had 60 Vbeta and 13 Jbeta primers. Measured with immunoSEQ multiplex PCR; TCRdb has only the in-frame clones, and not every one. The table shows fewer than 70,000 clones, with about 70% occurring only once. In the case of this clone: Antigen unknown.

Germline lookup yields CDR1 SGHDT and CDR2 YYEEEE. V was pared by 2 bases and J by 8 bases, with 10 bases between. The CDR3 has 12 amino acids. The source of this sequence is a woman between 25 and 40 years old in good health and CMV-seronegative. The sample was PBMCs. The J gene is TRBJ1-1, the V gene TRBV5-6; possibly TRBD1 for D (6 bases). For the CDR3, the DNA is TGTGCCAGCAGCTTAGGCGGACAGGAAGCTTTCTTT. It yields the protein CASSLGGQEAFF.